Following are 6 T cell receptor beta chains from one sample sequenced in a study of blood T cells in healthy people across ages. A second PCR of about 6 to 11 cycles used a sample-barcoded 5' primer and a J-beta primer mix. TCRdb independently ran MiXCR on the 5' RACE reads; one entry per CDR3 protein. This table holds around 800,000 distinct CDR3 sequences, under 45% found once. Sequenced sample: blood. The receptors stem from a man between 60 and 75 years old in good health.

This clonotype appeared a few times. DNA for the CDR3: TGCAGCGTCGTGGGACAGGGTGAAGGCTACACCTTC. This translates into CSVVGQGEGYTF. The chain has TRBV29-1 and TRBJ1-2; TRBD1 matches at 9 bases. The CDR3 is made up of 12 amino acids. The germline V gene encodes CDR1 SQVTM and CDR2 ANQGSEA. The J segment lost 8 bases and the V segment lost 6 bases, leaving 7 bases of the junction unmatched.

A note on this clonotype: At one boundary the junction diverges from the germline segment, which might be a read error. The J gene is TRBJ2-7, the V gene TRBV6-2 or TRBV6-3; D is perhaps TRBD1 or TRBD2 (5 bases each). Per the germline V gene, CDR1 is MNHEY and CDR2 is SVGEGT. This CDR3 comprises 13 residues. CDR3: CANSYGTHYEQYF. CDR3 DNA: TGTGCCAACAGTTACGGGACGCATTACGAGCAGTACTTC.

CDR3 sequence: CATSDFFGLRQYF. The DNA for the CDR3 is TGTGCCACCAGTGATTTCTTTGGGCTAAGGCAGTATTTT. The chain links TRBV24-1 to TRBJ2-3; no definite D call. This CDR3 region has 13 residues. CDR1 KGHDR and CDR2 SFDVKD come from the germline V gene. Trimming took 1 base from V and 11 from J, leaving 12 bases between them.

In DNA form, the CDR3 reads TGTGCCAGCAGTGGGGAGGGGACAGGGTTACAAGGCTACACCTTC. It specifies CASSGEGTGLQGYTF. The rearrangement links TRBV2 to TRBJ1-2; 9 bases match TRBD1. Germline V gene data show CDR1 as SNHLY and CDR2 as FYNNEI. The trim removed 4 bases at V and 8 bases at J, leaving 11 bases unmatched. The CDR3 totals 15 residues.

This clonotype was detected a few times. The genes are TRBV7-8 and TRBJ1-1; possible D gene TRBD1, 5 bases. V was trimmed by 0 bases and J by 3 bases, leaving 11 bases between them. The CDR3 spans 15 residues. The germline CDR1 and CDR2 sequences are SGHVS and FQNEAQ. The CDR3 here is CASSLALSRDTEAFF. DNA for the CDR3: TGTGCCAGCAGCTTAGCGCTGAGCAGGGACACTGAAGCTTTCTTT.

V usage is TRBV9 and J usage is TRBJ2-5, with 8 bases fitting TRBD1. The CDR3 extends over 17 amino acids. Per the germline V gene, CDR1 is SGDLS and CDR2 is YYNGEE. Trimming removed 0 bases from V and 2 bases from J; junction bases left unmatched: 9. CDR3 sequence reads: CASSVDLRTGTQETQYF. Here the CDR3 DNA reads TGTGCCAGCAGCGTAGACCTCCGGACAGGGACTCAAGAGACCCAGTACTTC.